The next 15 T cell receptor beta chains were all read from a single sample in a study of vaccination effects on CD4 cells after COVID-19. Using immunoSEQ multiplex PCR, the repertoire was profiled, and TCRdb retains in-frame clones only, with some absent. The sample has 40,000 to 50,000 clones; around 70% are singletons. Researchers isolated CD4+ T cells once approximately ten days of culture had elapsed. It was two doses of either the BNT162b2 or mRNA-1273 vaccine that participants received. These receptors' antigens are unknown. The material sequenced was CD4+ T cells from PBMCs cultured without peptide, taken after COVID-19 vaccination. These receptors were collected from a human donor who received a COVID-19 vaccine.

The rearrangement uses TRBV11-2 and TRBJ2-2; TRBD2 aligns across 9 bases. The CDR3 covers 15 residues. CDR1 is SGHAT and CDR2 is FQNNGV in the germline V gene. Trimming took 3 bases from V and 7 from J; bases not matched to a gene: 6. The CDR3 loop is CASSLGTSLGGELFF. Written as DNA, the CDR3 is TGTGCCAGCAGCTTGGGGACTAGCCTCGGCGGGGAGCTGTTTTTT.

This sequence joins TRBV18 and TRBJ2-7; tentative D call: TRBD1 (6 bases). Germline lookup yields CDR1 KGHSH and CDR2 LQKENI. The CDR3 consists of 14 residues. V dropped 3 bases and J dropped 1 base, with 10 bases sitting between them. The CDR3 reads CASSPQDSSYEQYF. In nucleotides, the CDR3 is TGTGCCAGCTCACCGCAGGACAGTTCCTACGAGCAGTACTTC.

This clone was detected only a few times. V gene TRBV10-3 combines with J gene TRBJ1-5; possible D gene TRBD1, 5 bases. The V gene's germline CDR1 is ENHRY and CDR2 SYGVKD. The V and J ends lost 0 bases and 1 base respectively, with 7 bases between them. The CDR3 has 15 amino acids. The CDR3 loop is CAISESKGSNQPQHF. In DNA form, the CDR3 reads TGTGCCATCAGTGAGTCGAAGGGGAGCAATCAGCCCCAGCATTTT.

This chain uses TRBV5-1 with TRBJ1-1; no reliable D call. Germline CDR1 and CDR2: SGHRS and YFSETQ. The CDR3 length is 14 residues. Trimming cost V 0 bases and J 0 bases, with 6 bases left between them. The CDR3 region is CASSLDGMNTEAFF. In DNA, the CDR3 is TGCGCCAGCAGCTTGGACGGGATGAACACTGAAGCTTTCTTT.

The CDR3 is CASSVATPWTAENTEAFF. CDR3 coding DNA: TGTGCCAGCAGCGTAGCTACCCCCTGGACAGCCGAGAACACTGAAGCTTTCTTT. The chain links TRBV9 to TRBJ1-1, with a possible D match to TRBD1 (6 bases). Deletions cut 0 bases from V and 1 base from J, with 19 bases between. The length of the CDR3 is 18 residues. Germline values: CDR1 SGDLS, CDR2 YYNGEE.

Concerning this clone itself: Germline is not matched at one junction end, which may reflect a read error. The chain recombines TRBV4-1 with TRBJ2-7; unclear D gene. This CDR3 contains 14 residues. The germline gives CDR1 MGHRA, CDR2 YSYEKL. The CDR3: CASSPDPISHEQYF. CDR3 in DNA: TGCGCCAGCAGCCCCGACCCTATCTCCCACGAGCAGTACTTC.

This clone came up a few times. The V call is TRBV9, the J call TRBJ2-5, with TRBD2 identical over 11 bases. The CDR3 extends over 14 amino acids. J gave up 4 bases and V 1 base, and 0 bases lay outside the gene matches. Germline assignment: CDR1 SGDLS and CDR2 YYNGEE. The CDR3 region is CASSVTSGGETQYF. The CDR3 DNA is TGTGCCAGCAGCGTAACTAGCGGGGGAGAGACCCAGTACTTC.

This rearrangement joins TRBV6-5 to TRBJ1-6, with D perhaps TRBD1 (5 bases). V lost 2 bases to trimming and J lost 7 bases, with 15 bases between them. This CDR3 has 16 amino acids. CDR1 and CDR2 from the germline V gene are MNHEY and SVGAGI. This CDR3 is CASSYPSGSPNSPLHF. CDR3 nucleotides: TGTGCCAGCAGTTACCCCTCAGGGTCCCCCAATTCACCCCTCCACTTT.

The genes are TRBV27 and TRBJ2-7, with D possibly TRBD1 on 6 matching bases. V lost 5 bases, J lost 2 bases, and 10 bases lay in between. CDR3 length: 13 residues. Germline V gene data show CDR1 as MNHEY and CDR2 as SMNVEV (reference sequence). The CDR3 DNA reads TGTGCCAGCAGTCAGGGGCCTACCTACGAGCAGTACTTC. Its translation is CASSQGPTYEQYF.

V gene TRBV5-1 combines with J gene TRBJ2-7; 10 bases match TRBD2. V gave up 3 bases and J gave up 4 bases; unmatched junction bases: 10. This CDR3 spans 16 amino acids. Germline CDR1 SGHRS, CDR2 YFSETQ. The CDR3 loop is CASSSGLAIPEYEQYF. The CDR3 region has the DNA TGCGCCAGCAGCTCGGGACTAGCGATTCCGGAATACGAGCAGTACTTC.

This clone was counted only a few times. This chain connects TRBV10-3 to TRBJ2-5, with no clear D. CDR1 and CDR2 (germline): ENHRY, SYGVKD. This CDR3 has 12 residues. Trimming removed 3 bases at V and 5 bases at J, with 7 bases between. CDR3 bases: TGTGCCATCAGTGACTCTGGGGAGACCCAGTACTTC. It codes for CAISDSGETQYF.

The chain employs TRBV5-1 and TRBJ1-3; D unclear. The CDR3 spans 15 residues. V was trimmed by 4 bases and J by 0 bases, leaving 11 bases between them. Germline loops: CDR1 SGHRS, CDR2 YFSETQ. CDR3 DNA: TGCGCCAGCAGCCCCGAACTCATCTCTGGAAACACCATATATTTT. Translating it yields CASSPELISGNTIYF.

The V gene is TRBV27, the J gene TRBJ1-2, with TRBD1 matching over 9 bases. CDR1 MNHEY and CDR2 SMNVEV come from the germline V gene (reference sequence). V was clipped by 5 bases and J by 5 bases; unmatched bases: 6. This CDR3 contains 14 residues. The CDR3 coding sequence is TGTGCCAGCAGTACGGGACAGGGCCTATATGGCTACACCTTC. Protein product: CASSTGQGLYGYTF.

The V call is TRBV11-2, the J call TRBJ2-3; no clear D. The length of the CDR3 is 14 residues. Germline CDR1 and CDR2: SGHAT and FQNNGV. With 1 base removed from V and 2 bases from J, the gap between germline ends came to 7 bases. The CDR3 loop is CASSLGPTTDTQYF. The CDR3 nucleotides are TGTGCCAGCAGCTTAGGACCCACCACAGATACGCAGTATTTT.

The chain is built from TRBV19 and TRBJ2-6; D is unclear. Trimming left V 4 bases short and J 0 bases short, with 16 bases between. The CDR3 is 18 amino acids. In germline, CDR1 is LNHDA, CDR2 SQIVND (reference sequence). The CDR3 loop reads CASSTRSFSPSGANVLTF. The CDR3 nucleotides are TGTGCCAGTAGTACCCGGTCCTTTTCCCCCTCTGGGGCCAACGTCCTGACTTTC.